Detailed here is one T cell receptor beta chain. The entry originates in a study of blood T cell repertoires in COVID-19. Across the study: Spain, Italy and the United States supplied samples that represented acute and convalescent COVID-19. Sources were T cells, B-cell-depleted T cells, or PBMCs; the material itself was cDNA or gDNA.

The method was immunoSEQ multiplex PCR; TCRdb's version includes in-frame clones alone and lacks a portion of them. The sample holds tens of thousands of clones, 80% to 85% seen once. This clonotype was obtained from a woman aged 80 or over with acute or convalescent COVID-19. Source material: peripheral blood.

CDR3 sequence (DNA): TGCGCCAGCAGCCCCGGGGACAGTGGAAACACCATATATTTT. Translating gives CASSPGDSGNTIYF. The chain combines TRBV5-1 with TRBJ1-3, with 7 bases matching TRBD1. The CDR3 totals 14 residues. The V segment lost 4 bases and the J segment 3 bases; nucleotides outside the gene matches: 4. CDR1 is SGHRS, CDR2 YFSETQ, per germline.